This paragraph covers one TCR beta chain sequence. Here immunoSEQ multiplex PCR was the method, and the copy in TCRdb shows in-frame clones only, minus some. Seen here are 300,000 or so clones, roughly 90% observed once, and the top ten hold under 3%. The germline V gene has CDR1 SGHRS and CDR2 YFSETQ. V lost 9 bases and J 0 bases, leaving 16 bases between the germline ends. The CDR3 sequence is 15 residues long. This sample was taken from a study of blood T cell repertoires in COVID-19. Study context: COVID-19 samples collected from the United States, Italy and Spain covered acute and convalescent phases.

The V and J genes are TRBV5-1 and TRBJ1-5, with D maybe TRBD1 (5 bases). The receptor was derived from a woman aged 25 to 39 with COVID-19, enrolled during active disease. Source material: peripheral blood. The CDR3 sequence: CATRAGDDSNQPQHF. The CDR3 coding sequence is TGCGCCACCAGGGCGGGGGACGATAGCAATCAGCCCCAGCATTTT.